The 13 T cell receptor beta chains given below trace back to one sample, sequenced in a study of T cells in Graves' hyperthyroidism and ophthalmopathy. RNA transcripts served as the template for amplifying TCR beta CDR3 regions. First-round RT-PCR of the TCR CDR3 relied on the HTBI primer set. TCRdb fed the multiplex PCR reads into MiXCR, producing one record per CDR3 protein. This sample yields 640,000 or so distinct CDR3 sequences, of which over 12% are seen a single time; about 3.9% belongs to the top ten. What was sequenced was blood. The receptors derive from a woman between 40 and 50 years old with Graves' ophthalmopathy.

The chain joins TRBV7-2 to TRBJ2-6; D gene uncertain. The CDR3 spans 14 residues. The V and J ends lost 6 bases and 2 bases respectively, with 8 bases between them. From germline, CDR1 is SGHTA and CDR2 FQGNSA. The CDR3 nucleotides are TGTGCCAGCAGGACAAGACCTGGGGCCAACGTCCTGACTTTC. Amino acids: CASRTRPGANVLTF.

This clonotype was counted ten times or more. The gene calls are TRBV6-5 and TRBJ1-1; possibly TRBD1 for D (5 bases). Germline values: CDR1 MNHEY, CDR2 SVGAGI. CDR3 length equals 13 residues. V was shortened by 2 bases and J by 3 bases, with 7 bases between the two germline ends. Written as DNA, the CDR3 is TGTGCCAGCAGTTACAGGGGTGACACTGAAGCTTTCTTT. Translated, it gives CASSYRGDTEAFF.

This clonotype was detected many times. The rearrangement uses TRBV4-1 and TRBJ2-7; unclear D gene. Germline V gene sequence: CDR1 MGHRA, CDR2 YSYEKL. The CDR3 totals 13 residues. V lost 1 base to trimming and J lost 1 base, with 5 bases between them. DNA of the CDR3: TGCGCCAGCAGCCAAGTTGGGTCCTACGAGCAGTACTTC. It specifies CASSQVGSYEQYF.

Many counts were recorded for this clonotype. V gene TRBV6-1 combines with J gene TRBJ2-7, with 9 nucleotides matching TRBD2. After removal of 6 bases from V and 3 bases from J, the junction contained 6 bases not matched to a gene. Germline-derived CDR1 and CDR2 are MNHNS and SASEGT. This CDR3 is built from 14 residues. The CDR3 nucleotides read TGTGCCAGCAGAAGGGGACTAGCCGTCTACGAGCAGTACTTC. This gives the protein CASRRGLAVYEQYF.

This clonotype has just a few counts. V usage is TRBV6-2 or TRBV6-3 and J usage is TRBJ2-7, with 8 bases lining up with TRBD2. Per the germline V gene, CDR1 is MNHEY and CDR2 is SVGEGT. Trimming at V came to 5 bases and at J to 1 base, leaving 7 bases not matched to a gene. The CDR3 contains 15 residues. Here the CDR3 reads CASSRPTSGSYEQYF. In DNA, the CDR3 is TGTGCCAGCAGTCGCCCCACTAGCGGTTCCTACGAGCAGTACTTC.

This chain links TRBV6-5 with TRBJ1-1; D gene unclear. The germline V and J ends were trimmed by 4 bases and 5 bases, with 8 bases remaining between them. Germline lookup yields CDR1 MNHEY and CDR2 SVGAGI. CDR3 length: 12 amino acids. As DNA, the CDR3 is TGTGCCAGCAGTTTCGCAAAAACTGAAGCTTTCTTT. Protein sequence: CASSFAKTEAFF.

The CDR3 loop is CASSRDTGSSNQPQHF. CDR3 nucleotide sequence: TGTGCCAGCAGTAGAGATACCGGGAGTAGCAATCAGCCCCAGCATTTT. The chain recombines TRBV6-1 with TRBJ1-5; unclear D gene. Trimming stripped 5 bases from V and 0 bases from J, with 14 bases between. Per the germline V gene, CDR1 is MNHNS and CDR2 is SASEGT. There are 16 residues in the CDR3.

V usage is TRBV28 and J usage is TRBJ2-2; TRBD1 might be the D (5 bases). Germline V lookup: CDR1 MDHEN, CDR2 SYDVKM. The germline V and J ends were trimmed by 6 bases and 6 bases, with 23 bases remaining between them. The CDR3 length is 17 residues. CDR3 residues: CASRPTEQPKPPGELFF. CDR3 nucleotide sequence: TGTGCCAGCAGACCGACAGAACAGCCTAAACCCCCCGGGGAGCTGTTTTTT. Looking up the rest from reference TRBV28 and TRBJ2-2 gives the full variable domain: DVKVTQSSRYLVKRTGEKVFLECVQDMDHENMFWYRQDPGLGLRLIYFSYDVKMKEKGDIPEGYSVSREKKERFSLILESASTNQTSMYLCASRPTEQPKPPGELFFGEGSRLTVL.

This clonotype was observed a few times. This chain joins TRBV12-3 or TRBV12-4 and TRBJ2-2; tentative D call: TRBD1 (6 bases). Trimming pared 5 bases from V and 0 bases from J, leaving 13 bases between. The CDR3 extends over 16 amino acids. This CDR3 reads CASSPRTDANTGELFF. CDR3 nucleotide sequence: TGTGCCAGCAGTCCCCGGACAGACGCGAACACCGGGGAGCTGTTTTTT.

This clonotype has ten or more counts. This rearrangement joins TRBV20-1 to TRBJ1-5; TRBD1 is a possible D gene (5 bases). The CDR3 is made up of 13 amino acids. V was cut by 7 bases and J by 3 bases, with 13 bases left in between. Germline V lookup: CDR1 DFQATT, CDR2 SNEGSKA (reference sequence). Here the CDR3 reads CSGTQSPNQPQHF. The CDR3 DNA reads as TGCAGTGGGACACAGAGTCCCAATCAGCCCCAGCATTTT.

This clonotype was recorded many times. The V gene is TRBV6-5, the J gene TRBJ1-2, with D hard to call. CDR1 MNHEY and CDR2 SVGAGI come from the germline V gene. Trimming took 0 bases from V and 3 from J, leaving 8 bases between them. CDR3 length: 14 amino acids. The chain's CDR3 is CASSYSVGDYGYTF. The CDR3, as DNA: TGTGCCAGCAGTTACTCAGTCGGCGACTATGGCTACACCTTC.

Remarks on this clonotype: One end of the junction varies from germline; a read error may be responsible. The chain uses TRBV29-1 and TRBJ2-2, with 11 bases that match TRBD2. The germline CDR1 and CDR2 sequences are SQVTM and ANQGSEA. The CDR3 runs to 16 residues. CDR3: CIVLLSGRAVTGELFF. Here the CDR3 DNA reads TGCATCGTTTTACTTAGCGGGAGGGCCGTCACCGGGGAGCTGTTTTTT.

The sample holds a few counts of this clonotype. V is TRBV25-1 and J is TRBJ1-1; D might be TRBD1 (5 bases). Germline CDR1 is MGHDK and CDR2 is SYGVNS. V was trimmed by 5 bases and J by 5 bases, leaving 12 bases between them. This CDR3 spans 13 amino acids. CDR3 residues: CASSRGGLTEAFF. For the CDR3, the DNA is TGTGCCAGCAGTAGGGGAGGCCTTACTGAAGCTTTCTTT.